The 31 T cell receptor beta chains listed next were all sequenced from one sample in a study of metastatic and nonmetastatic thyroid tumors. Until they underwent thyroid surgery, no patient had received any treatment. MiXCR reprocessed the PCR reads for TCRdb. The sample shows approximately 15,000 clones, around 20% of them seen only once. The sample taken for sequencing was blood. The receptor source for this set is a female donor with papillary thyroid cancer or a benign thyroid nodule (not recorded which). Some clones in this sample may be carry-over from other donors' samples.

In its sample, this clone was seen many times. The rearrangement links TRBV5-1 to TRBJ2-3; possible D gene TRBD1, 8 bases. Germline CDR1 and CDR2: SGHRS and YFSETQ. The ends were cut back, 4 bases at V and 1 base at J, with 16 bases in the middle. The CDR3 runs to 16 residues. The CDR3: CASSPPTGGGTDTQYF. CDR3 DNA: TGCGCCAGCAGCCCGCCAACAGGGGGGGGCACAGATACGCAGTATTTT.

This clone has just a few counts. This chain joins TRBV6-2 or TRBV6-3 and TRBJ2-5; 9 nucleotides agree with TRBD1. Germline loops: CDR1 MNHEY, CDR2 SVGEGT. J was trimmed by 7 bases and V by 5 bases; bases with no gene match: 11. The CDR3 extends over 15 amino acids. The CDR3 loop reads CASSRAGTGYGTQYF. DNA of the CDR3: TGTGCCAGCAGTCGGGCCGGGACAGGGTACGGGACCCAGTACTTC.

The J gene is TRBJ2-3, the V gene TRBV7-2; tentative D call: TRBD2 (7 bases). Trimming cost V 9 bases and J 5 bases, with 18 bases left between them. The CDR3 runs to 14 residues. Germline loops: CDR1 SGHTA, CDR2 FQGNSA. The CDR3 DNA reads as TGTGCCAGTGACTCCGGGGGGCGTGAAGATACGCAGTATTTT. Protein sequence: CASDSGGREDTQYF.

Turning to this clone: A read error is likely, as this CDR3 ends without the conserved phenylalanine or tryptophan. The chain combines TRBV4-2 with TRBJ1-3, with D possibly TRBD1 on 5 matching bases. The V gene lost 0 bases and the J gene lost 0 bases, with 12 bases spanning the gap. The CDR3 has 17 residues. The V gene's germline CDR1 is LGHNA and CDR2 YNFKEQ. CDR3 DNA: TGTGCCAGCAGCCAAGAAGGGACGGTTTTCTCTGGAAACACCATATATTCT. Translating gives CASSQEGTVFSGNTIYS.

CDR3 sequence (DNA): TGCAGCGTTGTGGGTTTCGTGGCTAGCCTCAAACCAGGGCGATACAATGAGCAGTTCTTC. As protein: CSVVGFVASLKPGRYNEQFF. The V call is TRBV29-1, the J call TRBJ2-1, with D perhaps matching TRBD1 or TRBD2 (5 bases each). Germline CDR1 reads SQVTM; CDR2 reads ANQGSEA. The ends were cut back, 4 bases at V and 4 bases at J, with 32 bases in the middle. This CDR3 comprises 20 residues.

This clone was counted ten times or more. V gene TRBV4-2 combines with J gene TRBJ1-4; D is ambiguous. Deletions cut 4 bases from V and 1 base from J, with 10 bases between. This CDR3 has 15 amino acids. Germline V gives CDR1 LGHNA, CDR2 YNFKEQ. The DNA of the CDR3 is TGTGCCAGCAGCCTAGAAGGGTTAACTAATGAAAAACTGTTTTTT. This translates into CASSLEGLTNEKLFF.

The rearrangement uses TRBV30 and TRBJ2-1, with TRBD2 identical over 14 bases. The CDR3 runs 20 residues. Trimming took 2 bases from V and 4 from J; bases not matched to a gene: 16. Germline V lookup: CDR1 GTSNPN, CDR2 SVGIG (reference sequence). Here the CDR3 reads CAWSNREPGTSGSSYNEQFF. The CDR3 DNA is TGTGCCTGGAGTAACAGGGAACCCGGGACTAGCGGGAGTTCTTACAATGAGCAGTTCTTC.

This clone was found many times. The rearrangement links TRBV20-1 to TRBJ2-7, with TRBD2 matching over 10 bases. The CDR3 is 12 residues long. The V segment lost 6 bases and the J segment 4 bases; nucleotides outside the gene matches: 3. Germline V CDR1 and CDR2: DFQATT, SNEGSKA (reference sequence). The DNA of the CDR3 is TGCAGTGCCCTTAGCGGGAGGTACGAGCAGTACTTC. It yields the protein CSALSGRYEQYF.

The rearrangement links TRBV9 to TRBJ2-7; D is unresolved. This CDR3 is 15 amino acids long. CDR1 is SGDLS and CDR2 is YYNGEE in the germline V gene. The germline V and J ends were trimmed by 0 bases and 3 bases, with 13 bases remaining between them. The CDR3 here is CASSVGGTDDYEQYF. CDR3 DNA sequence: TGTGCCAGCAGCGTAGGGGGTACCGACGACTACGAGCAGTACTTC.

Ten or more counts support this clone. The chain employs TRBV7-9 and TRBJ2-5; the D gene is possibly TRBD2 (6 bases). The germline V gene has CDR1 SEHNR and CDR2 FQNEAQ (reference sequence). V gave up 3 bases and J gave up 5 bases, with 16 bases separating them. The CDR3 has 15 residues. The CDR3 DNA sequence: TGTGCCAGCAGCTTTGGGTACGAGGAGGGTGAGACCCAGTACTTC. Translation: CASSFGYEEGETQYF.

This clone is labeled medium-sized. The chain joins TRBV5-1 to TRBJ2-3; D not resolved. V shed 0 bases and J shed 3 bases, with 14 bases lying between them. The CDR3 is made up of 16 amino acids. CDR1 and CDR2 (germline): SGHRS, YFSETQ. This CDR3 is CASSLAISIGTDTQYF. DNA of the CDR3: TGCGCCAGCAGCTTGGCCATCAGCATCGGGACAGATACGCAGTATTTT.

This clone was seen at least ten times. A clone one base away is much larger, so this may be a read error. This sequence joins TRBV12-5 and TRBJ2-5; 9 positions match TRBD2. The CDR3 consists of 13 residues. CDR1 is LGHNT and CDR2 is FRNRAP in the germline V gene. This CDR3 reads CASGRSGRETQHF. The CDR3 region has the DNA TGTGCTAGTGGTCGTAGCGGGAGAGAGACCCAGCACTTC.

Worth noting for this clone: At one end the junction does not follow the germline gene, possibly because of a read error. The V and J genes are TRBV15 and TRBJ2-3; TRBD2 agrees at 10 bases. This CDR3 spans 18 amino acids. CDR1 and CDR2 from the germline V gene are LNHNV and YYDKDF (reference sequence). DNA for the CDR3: TGTGCCACCAGCCGAGATACTTTAGCGGGGGGCCGACCAGATACGCAGTATTTT. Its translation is CATSRDTLAGGRPDTQYF.

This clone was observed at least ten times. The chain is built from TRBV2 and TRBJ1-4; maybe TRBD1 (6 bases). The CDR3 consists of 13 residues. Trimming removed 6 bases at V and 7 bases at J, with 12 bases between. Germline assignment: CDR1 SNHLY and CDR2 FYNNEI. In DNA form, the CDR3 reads TGTGCCAGCAGCAACCTCAGGGGTGAAAAACTGTTTTTT. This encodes CASSNLRGEKLFF.

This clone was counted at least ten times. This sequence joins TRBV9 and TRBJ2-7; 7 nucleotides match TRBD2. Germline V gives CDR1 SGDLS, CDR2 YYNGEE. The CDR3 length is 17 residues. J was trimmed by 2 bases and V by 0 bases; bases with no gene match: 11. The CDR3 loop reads CASSVESLWEGPYEQYF. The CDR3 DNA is TGTGCCAGCAGCGTAGAATCATTGTGGGAGGGGCCCTACGAGCAGTACTTC.

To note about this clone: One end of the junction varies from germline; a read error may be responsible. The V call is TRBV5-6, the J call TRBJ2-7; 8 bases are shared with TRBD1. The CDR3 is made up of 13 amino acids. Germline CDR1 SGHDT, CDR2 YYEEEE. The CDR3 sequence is CVSSPRGLYDQYF. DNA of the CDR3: TGTGTCAGCAGCCCCAGGGGGCTCTACGATCAGTACTTC.

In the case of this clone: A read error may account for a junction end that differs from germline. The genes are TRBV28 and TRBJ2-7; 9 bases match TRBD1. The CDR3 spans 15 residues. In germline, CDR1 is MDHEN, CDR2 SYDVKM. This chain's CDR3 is CASCLRVDRGGAQYF. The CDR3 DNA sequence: TGTGCCAGCTGTTTAAGGGTGGACAGGGGTGGGGCGCAGTACTTC.

The CDR3 nucleotides are TGTGCCAGCAGCTTGGGGTGGACCCAGGATTTGGTTCAGCCCCAGCATTTT. Its translation is CASSLGWTQDLVQPQHF. The V gene is TRBV5-6, the J gene TRBJ1-5; D is unclear. Germline-derived CDR1 and CDR2 are SGHDT and YYEEEE. The CDR3 is made up of 17 amino acids. The germline V and J ends were trimmed by 0 bases and 6 bases, with 19 bases remaining between them.

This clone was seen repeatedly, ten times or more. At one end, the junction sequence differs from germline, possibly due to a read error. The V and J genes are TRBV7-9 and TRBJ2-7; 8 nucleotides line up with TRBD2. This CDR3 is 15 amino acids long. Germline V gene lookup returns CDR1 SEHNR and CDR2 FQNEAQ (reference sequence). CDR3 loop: CVSSRGTSLEYEQYF. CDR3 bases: TGTGTCAGCAGCCGGGGGACTAGTTTGGAATACGAGCAGTACTTC.

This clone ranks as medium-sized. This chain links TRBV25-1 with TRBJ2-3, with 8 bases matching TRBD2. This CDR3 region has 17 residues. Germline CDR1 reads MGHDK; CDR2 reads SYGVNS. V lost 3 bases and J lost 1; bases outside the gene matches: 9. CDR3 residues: CASSDHTATSGTDTQYF. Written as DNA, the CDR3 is TGTGCCAGCAGTGACCACACGGCGACTAGCGGCACAGATACGCAGTATTTT.

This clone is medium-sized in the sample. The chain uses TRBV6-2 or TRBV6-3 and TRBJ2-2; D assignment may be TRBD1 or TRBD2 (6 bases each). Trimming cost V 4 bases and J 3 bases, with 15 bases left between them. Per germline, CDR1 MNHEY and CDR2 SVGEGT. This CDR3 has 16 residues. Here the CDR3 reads CASSFSSGADTGELFF. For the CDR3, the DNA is TGTGCCAGCAGTTTCTCTTCGGGGGCAGACACCGGGGAGCTGTTTTTT.

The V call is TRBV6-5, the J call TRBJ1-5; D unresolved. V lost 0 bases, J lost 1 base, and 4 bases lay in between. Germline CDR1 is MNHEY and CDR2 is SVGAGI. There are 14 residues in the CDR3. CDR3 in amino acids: CASSYSLSNQPQHF. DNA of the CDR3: TGTGCCAGCAGTTACTCGCTGAGCAATCAGCCCCAGCATTTT.

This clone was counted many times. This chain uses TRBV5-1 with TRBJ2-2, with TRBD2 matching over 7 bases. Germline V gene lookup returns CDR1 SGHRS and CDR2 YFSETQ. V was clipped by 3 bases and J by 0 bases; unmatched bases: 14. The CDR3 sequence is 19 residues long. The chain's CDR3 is CASSSTLPTSEANTGELFF. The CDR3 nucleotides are TGCGCCAGCAGCTCGACACTACCAACTAGCGAAGCGAACACCGGGGAGCTGTTTTTT.

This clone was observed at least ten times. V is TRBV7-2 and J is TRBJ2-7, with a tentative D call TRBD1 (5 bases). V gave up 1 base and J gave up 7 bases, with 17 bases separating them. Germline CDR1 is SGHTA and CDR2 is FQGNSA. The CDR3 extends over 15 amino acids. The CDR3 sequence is CASSLGQTFSVEQYF. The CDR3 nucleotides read TGTGCCAGCAGCTTAGGACAGACTTTTTCCGTGGAGCAGTACTTC.

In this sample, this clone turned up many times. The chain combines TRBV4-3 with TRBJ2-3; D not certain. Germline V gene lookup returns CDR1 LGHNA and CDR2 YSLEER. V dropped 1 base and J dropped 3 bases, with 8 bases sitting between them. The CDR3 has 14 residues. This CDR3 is CASSQGGRTDTQYF. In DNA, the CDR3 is TGCGCCAGCAGCCAAGGTGGTAGAACAGATACGCAGTATTTT.

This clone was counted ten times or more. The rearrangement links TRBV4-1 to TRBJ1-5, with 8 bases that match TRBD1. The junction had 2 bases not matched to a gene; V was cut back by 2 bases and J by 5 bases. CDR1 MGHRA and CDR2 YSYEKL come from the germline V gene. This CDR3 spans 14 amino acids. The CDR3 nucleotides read TGCGCCAGCAGCCAACAGGGGGCAGATCAGCCCCAGCATTTT. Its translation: CASSQQGADQPQHF.

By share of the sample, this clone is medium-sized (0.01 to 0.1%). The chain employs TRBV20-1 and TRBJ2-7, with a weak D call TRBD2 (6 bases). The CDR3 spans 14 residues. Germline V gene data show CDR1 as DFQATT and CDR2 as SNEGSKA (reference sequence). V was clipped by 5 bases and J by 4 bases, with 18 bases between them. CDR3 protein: CSAGVPRDSYEQYF. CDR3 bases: TGCAGTGCTGGGGTACCCCGGGACTCATACGAGCAGTACTTC.

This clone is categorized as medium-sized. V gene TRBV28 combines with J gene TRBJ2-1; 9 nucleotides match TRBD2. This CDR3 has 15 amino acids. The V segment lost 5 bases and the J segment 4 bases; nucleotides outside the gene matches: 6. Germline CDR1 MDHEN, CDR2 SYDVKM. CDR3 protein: CASSPLAGTYNEQFF. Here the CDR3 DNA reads TGTGCCAGCAGTCCACTAGCGGGTACTTACAATGAGCAGTTCTTC. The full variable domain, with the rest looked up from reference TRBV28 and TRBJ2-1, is DVKVTQSSRYLVKRTGEKVFLECVQDMDHENMFWYRQDPGLGLRLIYFSYDVKMKEKGDIPEGYSVSREKKERFSLILESASTNQTSMYLCASSPLAGTYNEQFFGPGTRLTVL.

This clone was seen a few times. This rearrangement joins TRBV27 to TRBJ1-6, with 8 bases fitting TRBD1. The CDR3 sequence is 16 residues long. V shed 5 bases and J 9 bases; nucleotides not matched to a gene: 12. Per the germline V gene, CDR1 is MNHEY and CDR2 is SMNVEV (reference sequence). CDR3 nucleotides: TGTGCCAGCAGTATCGGGACAGGATCCCCCGCTTCACCCCTCCACTTT. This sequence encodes CASSIGTGSPASPLHF.

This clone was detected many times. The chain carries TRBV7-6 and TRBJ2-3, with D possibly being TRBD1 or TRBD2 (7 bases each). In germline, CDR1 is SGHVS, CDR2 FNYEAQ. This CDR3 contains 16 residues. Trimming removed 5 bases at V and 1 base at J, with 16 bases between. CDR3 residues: CASSQGGGAGTDTQYF. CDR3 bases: TGTGCCAGCAGCCAGGGGGGGGGCGCCGGCACAGATACGCAGTATTTT.

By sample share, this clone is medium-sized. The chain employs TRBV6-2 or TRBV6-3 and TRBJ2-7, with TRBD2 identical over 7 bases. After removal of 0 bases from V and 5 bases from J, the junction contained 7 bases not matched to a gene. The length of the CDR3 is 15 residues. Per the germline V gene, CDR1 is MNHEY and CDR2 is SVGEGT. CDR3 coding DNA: TGTGCCAGCAGTTACTCAGGTAGCGGGTCGGACGAGCAGTACTTC. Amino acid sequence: CASSYSGSGSDEQYF.